The rows below give T cell receptor beta chains drawn from one sample of a study of T-cell memory formation after mild COVID-19. TCRdb re-called the 5' RACE reads through MiXCR, storing one row per CDR3 protein. The sample yields nearly 350,000 distinct CDR3 sequences, 10% to 15% seen once. Sample: PBMCs or a T cell subset sorted from them (not recorded which). The receptors originated from a man aged 18 to 30 who had mild COVID-19 (a few samples of this study predate the infection). Cell type and time point are not known. The CDR3 runs from the conserved cysteine through the conserved F or W. A D gene is named only where the DNA matches it firmly. Clone size appears in some rows only: once, few, many, or a class for an expanded clone.

abundance | d_gene | j_gene | v_gene | CDR3aa | CDR3nt
few | TRBD2 | TRBJ2-2 | TRBV20-1 | CSARRGGTGELFF | TGCAGTGCTAGACGGGGGGGCACCGGGGAGCTGTTTTTT
few | - | TRBJ1-6 | TRBV6-4 | CASSDRADLGSPLHF | TGTGCCAGCAGTGACCGGGCTGACTTAGGCTCACCCCTCCACTTT
- | - | TRBJ2-1 | TRBV24-1 | CATSGGDREQFF | TGTGCCACCTCAGGTGGCGACCGAGAGCAGTTCTTC
- | - | TRBJ2-3 | TRBV5-1 | CASRMASPPTDTQYF | TGCGCCAGCAGGATGGCAAGCCCACCCACAGATACGCAGTATTTT
few | TRBD2 | TRBJ2-3 | TRBV18 | CASSPWTSGEQYF | TGTGCCAGCTCACCTTGGACTAGCGGGGAGCAGTATTTT
few | - | TRBJ1-6 | TRBV3-1 | CASSRVENSPLHF | TGTGCCAGCAGCAGGGTCGAAAATTCACCCCTCCACTTT
few | - | TRBJ2-3 | TRBV11-2 | CASSLVGPSTDTQYF | TGTGCCAGCAGCTTAGTAGGTCCGAGCACAGATACGCAGTATTTT
many | - | TRBJ2-5 | TRBV2 | CAVQGGETQYF | TGTGCCGTCCAAGGGGGGGAGACCCAGTACTTC
- | - | TRBJ2-3 | TRBV7-9 | CASSFSVNADTQYF | TGTGCCAGCAGCTTTAGTGTGAACGCAGATACGCAGTATTTT
- | - | TRBJ2-5 | TRBV14 | CASSQEAAQYF | TGTGCCAGCAGCCAAGAGGCGGCCCAGTACTTC
few | TRBD2 | TRBJ2-5 | TRBV5-5 | CASSLAPAGGPETQYF | TGTGCCAGCAGCTTGGCCCCAGCGGGGGGGCCGGAGACCCAGTACTTC
- | - | TRBJ2-3 | TRBV7-2 | CASSQGGNRAQYF | TGTGCCAGCTCACAGGGCGGGAATCGTGCGCAGTATTTT
- | - | TRBJ2-5 | TRBV5-1 | CAGSYYPMETQYF | TGCGCCGGATCCTACTACCCGATGGAGACCCAGTACTTC
few | - | TRBJ2-5 | TRBV5-1 | CASSFPQGWGQETQYF | TGCGCCAGCAGCTTCCCGCAGGGCTGGGGGCAAGAGACCCAGTACTTC
many | TRBD1 | TRBJ1-2 | TRBV6-5 | CASSLQGDLHYGYTF | TGTGCCAGCAGCCTACAGGGGGATCTGCACTATGGCTACACCTTC
few | - | TRBJ1-2 | TRBV9 | CASSADRNYGYTF | TGTGCCAGCAGCGCCGACCGGAACTATGGCTACACCTTC
few | TRBD1 | TRBJ1-3 | TRBV9 | CASSPRRQGVTNTIYF | TGTGCCAGCAGCCCGCGAAGGCAGGGGGTAACGAACACCATATATTTT
few | TRBD1 | TRBJ2-7 | TRBV19 | CASSPLGQEQYF | TGTGCCAGTAGTCCCCTGGGACAGGAGCAGTACTTC
- | - | TRBJ1-4 | TRBV6-6 | CASSRNEKLFF | TGTGCCAGCAGCCGGAATGAAAAACTGTTTTTT
few | - | TRBJ1-2 | TRBV7-9 | CASSRLMVAGYGYTF | TGTGCCAGCAGCCGTCTCATGGTTGCCGGCTATGGCTACACCTTC
- | - | TRBJ1-4 | TRBV7-2 | CASGGEIVGKLFF | TGTGCCAGCGGCGGGGAGATCGTAGGAAAACTGTTTTTT
few | TRBD1 | TRBJ2-7 | TRBV10-3 | CAISPTGTEQYF | TGTGCCATCAGTCCGACAGGGACCGAGCAGTACTTC
- | - | TRBJ1-6 | TRBV3-1 | CASSQSGDTSPLHF | TGTGCCAGCAGCCAAAGTGGGGACACCTCACCCCTCCACTTT
few | - | TRBJ2-7 | TRBV5-6 | CASSFRERPSYEQYF | TGTGCCAGCAGCTTTAGGGAACGACCCTCCTACGAGCAGTACTTC
many | - | TRBJ2-6 | TRBV7-6 | CASSYGAGANVLTF | TGTGCCAGCAGCTATGGAGCTGGGGCCAACGTCCTGACTTTC
few | - | TRBJ1-2 | TRBV19 | CASSIGNGYTF | TGTGCCAGTAGTATAGGGAATGGCTACACCTTC
few | - | TRBJ1-4 | TRBV14 | CASSQDGANEKLFF | TGTGCCAGCAGCCAAGACGGGGCGAATGAAAAACTGTTTTTT
few | - | TRBJ1-3 | TRBV12-3/TRBV12-4 | CASNFRGAVGNTIYF | TGTGCCAGCAACTTCCGGGGGGCTGTTGGAAACACCATATATTTT
- | - | TRBJ2-3 | TRBV7-2 | CASSFGGPDTQYF | TGTGCCAGCAGCTTTGGGGGGCCAGATACGCAGTATTTT
many | - | TRBJ2-5 | TRBV27 | CASSSRGARETQYF | TGTGCCAGCAGTTCCCGGGGGGCTCGGGAGACCCAGTACTTC
many | TRBD1 | TRBJ1-2 | TRBV25-1 | CASQTGGGHGYTF | TGTGCCAGCCAGACAGGGGGCGGTCATGGCTACACCTTC
- | - | TRBJ1-6 | TRBV6-2/TRBV6-3 | CATRGGSSYNSPLHF | TGTGCCACCCGGGGAGGCAGCTCCTATAATTCACCCCTCCACTTT
- | - | TRBJ2-1 | TRBV6-2/TRBV6-3 | CATTRLGGREQFF | TGTGCCACCACACGGTTGGGGGGCCGGGAGCAGTTCTTC
- | TRBD1 | TRBJ1-5 | TRBV4-3 | CASSQEVEGAINQPQHF | TGCGCCAGCAGCCAAGAAGTAGAGGGGGCCATCAATCAGCCCCAGCATTTT
- | - | TRBJ2-2 | TRBV24-1 | CATSAPPTGELFF | TGTGCCACCTCTGCTCCTCCCACCGGGGAGCTGTTTTTT
few | - | TRBJ1-2 | TRBV5-1 | CASRAGGDYGYTF | TGCGCCAGCAGGGCCGGGGGCGACTATGGCTACACCTTC
few | - | TRBJ2-2 | TRBV15 | CATSRSLARELFF | TGTGCCACCAGCAGATCCCTGGCTAGGGAGCTGTTTTTT
few | - | TRBJ1-6 | TRBV6-6 | CASSYPRDIVIMALHF | TGTGCCAGCAGTTACCCCCGGGACATTGTAATTATGGCCCTCCACTTT
few | - | TRBJ2-2 | TRBV27 | CASSLSSLAGELFF | TGTGCCAGCAGTTTATCGAGTCTGGCCGGGGAGCTGTTTTTT
once | - | TRBJ2-7 | TRBV30 | CAWSLHGSSYEQYF | TGTGCCTGGTCGCTGCACGGCAGCTCCTACGAGCAGTACTTC
- | TRBD2 | TRBJ2-2 | TRBV10-3 | CAISLAGEYTGELFF | TGTGCCATCAGTTTAGCGGGGGAGTACACCGGGGAGCTGTTTTTT
few | TRBD2 | TRBJ2-7 | TRBV3-1 | CASSQVAGGTYEQYF | TGTGCCAGCAGCCAAGTAGCGGGGGGGACCTACGAGCAGTACTTC
few | - | TRBJ2-7 | TRBV5-1 | CASSPGAGGTVFTYEQYF | TGCGCCAGCAGCCCGGGGGCAGGGGGTACAGTGTTCACTTACGAGCAGTACTTC
many | - | TRBJ1-2 | TRBV4-3 | CASSQDMHPRTLEGYTF | TGCGCCAGCAGCCAAGATATGCACCCGCGGACCCTGGAAGGCTACACCTTC
few | TRBD1 | TRBJ2-5 | TRBV5-1 | CASSSGQGTQETQYF | TGCGCCAGCAGCTCGGGACAGGGGACTCAAGAGACCCAGTACTTC
- | - | TRBJ2-1 | TRBV4-3 | CASSQDPREGARDEQFF | TGCGCCAGCAGCCAAGACCCCCGGGAGGGGGCGCGGGATGAGCAGTTCTTC
few | - | TRBJ2-7 | TRBV20-1 | CSAYTAAGGEQYF | TGCAGTGCTTACACGGCCGCTGGGGGCGAGCAGTACTTC
many | - | TRBJ2-3 | TRBV6-5 | CASSLQGVDTQYF | TGTGCCAGCAGCCTACAGGGTGTAGATACGCAGTATTTT
few | - | TRBJ1-3 | TRBV18 | CASSLPGPSSGNTIYF | TGTGCCAGCTCGCTGCCAGGGCCGAGCTCTGGAAACACCATATATTTT
- | TRBD1 | TRBJ2-7 | TRBV19 | CASKNPDRSYEQYF | TGTGCCAGTAAGAATCCGGACAGGTCCTACGAGCAGTACTTC
few | - | TRBJ1-2 | TRBV11-2 | CASSLTGSGFYGYTF | TGTGCCAGCAGCTTAACAGGGTCCGGCTTCTATGGCTACACCTTC
once | TRBD2 | TRBJ2-3 | TRBV29-1 | CSVEGRGRGGTDTQYF | TGCAGCGTTGAAGGTCGAGGGCGGGGGGGCACAGATACGCAGTATTTT
- | - | TRBJ1-1 | TRBV19 | CASSIAANTEAFF | TGTGCCAGTAGTATAGCAGCGAACACTGAAGCTTTCTTT
few | - | TRBJ1-2 | TRBV7-9 | CASSGDLLAGYTF | TGTGCCAGCAGCGGAGACCTCCTCGCGGGCTACACCTTC